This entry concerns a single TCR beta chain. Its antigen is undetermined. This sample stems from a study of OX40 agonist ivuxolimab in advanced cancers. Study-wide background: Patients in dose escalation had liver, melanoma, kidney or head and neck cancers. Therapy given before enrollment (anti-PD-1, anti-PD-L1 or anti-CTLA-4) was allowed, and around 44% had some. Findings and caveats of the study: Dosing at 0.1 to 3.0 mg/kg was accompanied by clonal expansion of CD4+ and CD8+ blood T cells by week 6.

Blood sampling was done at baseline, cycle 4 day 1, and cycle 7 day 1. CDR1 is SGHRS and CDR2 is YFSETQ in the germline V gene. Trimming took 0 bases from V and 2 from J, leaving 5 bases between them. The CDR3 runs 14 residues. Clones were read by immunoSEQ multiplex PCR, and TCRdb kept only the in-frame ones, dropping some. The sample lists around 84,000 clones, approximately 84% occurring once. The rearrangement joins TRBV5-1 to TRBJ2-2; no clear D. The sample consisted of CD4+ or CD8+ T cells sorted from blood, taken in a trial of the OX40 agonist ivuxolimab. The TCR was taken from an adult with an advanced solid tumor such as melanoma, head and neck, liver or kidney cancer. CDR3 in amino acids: CASSLVQNTGELFF. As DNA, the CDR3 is TGCGCCAGCAGCTTGGTACAAAACACCGGGGAGCTGTTTTTT.